The 19 T cell receptor beta chains reported below all come from one sample, sequenced in a study of vaccination and CD4 T cells after COVID-19. These receptors lack a known antigen. Sequencing of cultured CD4+ T cell DNA used the Oncomine TCR Beta short-read assay. TCRdb reprocessed the PCR reads with MiXCR, giving one entry per CDR3 protein. Of several thousand distinct CDR3 sequences in the sample, approximately 50% were seen once. Described treatment: roughly 11-day PBMC culture with coronavirus spike peptide pools or control peptides (ViraFEST assay). The material sequenced was CD4+ T cells from blood, cultured in vitro. Every receptor here comes from a human donor who had recovered from COVID-19.

This chain joins TRBV15 and TRBJ2-5; 10 nucleotides match TRBD2. The CDR3 runs 14 residues. The germline V gene encodes CDR1 LNHNV and CDR2 YYDKDF (reference sequence). The J segment lost 0 bases and the V segment lost 7 bases, leaving 2 bases of the junction unmatched. Written as DNA, the CDR3 is TGTGCCACCAAAAGCGGGAGGGACCAAGAGACCCAGTACTTC. Residues: CATKSGRDQETQYF.

The chain carries TRBV20-1 and TRBJ2-5; D assignment may be TRBD1 or TRBD2 (5 bases each). Per germline, CDR1 DFQATT and CDR2 SNEGSKA (reference sequence). The CDR3 is made up of 12 amino acids. The CDR3 protein is CGLGDRGETQYF. The CDR3 nucleotides read TGCGGGCTGGGGGACCGGGGTGAGACCCAGTACTTC.

There are a few counts of this clonotype. V is TRBV20-1 and J is TRBJ2-7, with D perhaps matching TRBD1 (5 bases). Per germline, CDR1 DFQATT and CDR2 SNEGSKA (reference sequence). Trimming cost V 0 bases and J 3 bases, with 15 bases left between them. There are 15 residues in the CDR3. The CDR3 region is CSARDYDSTLYEQYF. The CDR3 bases are TGCAGTGCTAGAGATTACGACAGTACCCTCTACGAGCAGTACTTC.

V is TRBV10-3 and J is TRBJ1-1; perhaps TRBD1 as D (6 bases). Trimming took off 0 bases at V and 5 bases at J, with 10 bases between the two ends. The CDR3 totals 14 residues. The germline V gene has CDR1 ENHRY and CDR2 SYGVKD. The CDR3 region is CAISESQGQTEAFF. Written as DNA, the CDR3 is TGTGCCATCAGTGAGTCGCAGGGGCAAACTGAAGCTTTCTTT.

The gene calls are TRBV5-1 and TRBJ2-1, with 10 bases lining up with TRBD1. CDR3 length equals 15 residues. Trimming cost V 1 base and J 4 bases; bases outside gene matches: 2. Germline V gives CDR1 SGHRS, CDR2 YFSETQ. DNA of the CDR3: TGCGCCAGCAGCTTGCAGGGACAGGGGTACAATGAGCAGTTCTTC. It is translated as CASSLQGQGYNEQFF.

The gene calls are TRBV4-1 and TRBJ1-6; D call uncertain. V lost 2 bases, J lost 12 bases, and 14 bases lay in between. Germline V gene sequence: CDR1 MGHRA, CDR2 YSYEKL. The CDR3 covers 14 residues. DNA of the CDR3: TGCGCCAGCAGCCAACGAGGACGAATCGGACCCCTCCACTTT. Protein: CASSQRGRIGPLHF.

The rearrangement links TRBV20-1 to TRBJ2-5, with a possible D match to TRBD2 (6 bases). In germline, CDR1 is DFQATT, CDR2 SNEGSKA (reference sequence). V lost 4 bases and J lost 0, with 15 bases in between. This CDR3 spans 15 amino acids. The CDR3 nucleotides read TGCAGTGCTAACCTGATGGGGAGGTACCAAGAGACCCAGTACTTC. It is translated as CSANLMGRYQETQYF.

The chain links TRBV28 to TRBJ2-5; perhaps TRBD1 as D (6 bases). The CDR3 length is 13 residues. V shed 7 bases and J shed 2 bases, with 11 bases lying between them. The V gene's germline CDR1 is MDHEN and CDR2 SYDVKM. CDR3 loop: CASTNGQQETQYF. As DNA, the CDR3 is TGTGCCAGCACTAACGGACAGCAAGAGACCCAGTACTTC.

V is TRBV7-9 and J is TRBJ2-3; 9 bases are a match to TRBD1. V lost 2 bases, J lost 0 bases, and 3 bases stayed unmatched. The CDR3 has 16 amino acids. Per the germline V gene, CDR1 is SEHNR and CDR2 is FQNEAQ (reference sequence). This CDR3 reads CASSLTGTGSTDTQYF. As DNA, the CDR3 is TGTGCCAGCAGCTTAACCGGGACAGGGAGCACAGATACGCAGTATTTT. The full variable domain, its missing parts supplied by reference TRBV7-9 and TRBJ2-3, is DTGVSQNPRHKITKRGQNVTFRCDPISEHNRLYWYRQTLGQGPEFLTYFQNEAQLEKSRLLSDRFSAERPKGSFSTLEIQRTEQGDSAMYLCASSLTGTGSTDTQYFGPGTRLTVL.

This chain links TRBV18 with TRBJ1-5, with TRBD1 as a possible D gene (5 bases). V lost 3 bases to trimming and J lost 3 bases, with 15 bases between them. Germline values: CDR1 KGHSH, CDR2 LQKENI. The CDR3 consists of 16 residues. CDR3 in amino acids: CASSPKGRGDNQPQHF. The CDR3 DNA follows: TGTGCCAGCTCACCGAAGGGACGGGGGGACAATCAGCCCCAGCATTTT.

The V gene is TRBV24-1, the J gene TRBJ2-5; 9 bases agree with TRBD1. The V gene's germline CDR1 is KGHDR and CDR2 SFDVKD. V gave up 4 bases and J gave up 1 base; unmatched junction bases: 6. This CDR3 has 16 amino acids. The CDR3 protein is CATSEPGTGFQETQYF. CDR3 DNA: TGTGCCACCAGTGAGCCCGGGACAGGGTTCCAAGAGACCCAGTACTTC.

V gene TRBV6-2 or TRBV6-3 combines with J gene TRBJ2-2; D is perhaps TRBD1 (5 bases). The germline gives CDR1 MNHEY, CDR2 SVGEGT. The CDR3 consists of 14 residues. V was cut by 6 bases and J by 2 bases, with 10 bases left in between. The CDR3 nucleotides read TGTGCCAGCAGACCTGACAGAAACACCGGGGAGCTGTTTTTT. Translating gives CASRPDRNTGELFF.

This rearrangement joins TRBV2 to TRBJ2-4; TRBD1 agrees at 9 bases. The CDR3 has 16 residues. The germline V gene has CDR1 SNHLY and CDR2 FYNNEI. V shed 6 bases, J shed 4 bases, and the junction held 10 bases outside the gene matches. In DNA, the CDR3 is TGTGCCAGCAGCATACAGGGGGCGGTGGGAAAAAACATTCAGTACTTC. Its translation: CASSIQGAVGKNIQYF.

The chain employs TRBV7-2 and TRBJ2-7; 9 bases align to TRBD1. Germline-derived CDR1 and CDR2 are SGHTA and FQGNSA. The trim removed 5 bases at V and 1 base at J, leaving 6 bases unmatched. CDR3 length equals 15 residues. The CDR3 sequence: CASSRSGTGSYEQYF. DNA for the CDR3: TGTGCCAGCAGCCGTTCCGGGACAGGGTCCTACGAGCAGTACTTC. The variable domain in full, completed from reference TRBV7-2 and TRBJ2-7, reads GAGVSQSPSNKVTEKGKDVELRCDPISGHTALYWYRQSLGQGLEFLIYFQGNSAPDKSGLPSDRFSAERTGGSVSTLTIQRTQQEDSAVYLCASSRSGTGSYEQYFGPGTRLTVT.

In this sample, this clonotype turned up once. V and J are TRBV11-3 and TRBJ2-2; D is uncertain. Between the trimmed V and J ends, which lost 1 base and 4 bases, there was a span of 10 bases. The CDR3 is 15 residues long. Germline loops: CDR1 SGHNT, CDR2 YENEEA. Here the CDR3 DNA reads TGTGCCAGCAGCTTAGGCGGTCCGGTCACCGGGGAGCTGTTTTTT. Encoded protein: CASSLGGPVTGELFF. The full variable domain, with the rest looked up from reference TRBV11-3 and TRBJ2-2, is EAGVVQSPRYKIIEKKQPVAFWCNPISGHNTLYWYLQNLGQGPELLIRYENEEAVDDSQLPKDRFSAERLKGVDSTLKIQPAELGDSAVYLCASSLGGPVTGELFFGEGSRLTVL.

The J gene is TRBJ2-2, the V gene TRBV5-6, with 10 positions matching TRBD1. Germline V gene lookup returns CDR1 SGHDT and CDR2 YYEEEE. The CDR3 spans 17 residues. The V gene end was trimmed by 5 bases and the J gene end by 7 bases; junction bases not matched to a gene: 14. The CDR3 DNA reads as TGTGCCAGCAGAACTCTGGGACAGGGGCCCCTGGGCGGGGAGCTGTTTTTT. This encodes CASRTLGQGPLGGELFF.

This clonotype came up a few times. This CDR3 reads CASSLGRASNQPQHF. The DNA for the CDR3 is TGTGCCAGCAGTTTAGGCAGGGCGAGCAATCAGCCCCAGCATTTT. The genes are TRBV12-3 or TRBV12-4 and TRBJ1-5, with D tentatively TRBD1 (5 bases). CDR3 length: 15 amino acids. Trimming removed 1 base at V and 1 base at J, with 8 bases between.

V and J are TRBV2 and TRBJ2-1; weak D call: TRBD1 (6 bases). V was cut by 10 bases and J by 3 bases, with 16 bases left in between. CDR1 is SNHLY and CDR2 is FYNNEI in the germline V gene. The CDR3 length is 14 residues. DNA of the CDR3: TGTGCCACTCACCTACAGGGCCTCTACAATGAGCAGTTCTTC. It specifies CATHLQGLYNEQFF.

By its share, this clonotype is large. The chain has TRBV12-3 or TRBV12-4 and TRBJ1-6; TRBD1 matches 11 bases. The J segment lost 0 bases and the V segment lost 5 bases, leaving 6 bases of the junction unmatched. The CDR3 spans 18 residues. DNA for the CDR3: TGTGCCAGCAGTCGGACAGGGGGCTGGAGCTCCTATAATTCACCCCTCCACTTT. It is translated as CASSRTGGWSSYNSPLHF.